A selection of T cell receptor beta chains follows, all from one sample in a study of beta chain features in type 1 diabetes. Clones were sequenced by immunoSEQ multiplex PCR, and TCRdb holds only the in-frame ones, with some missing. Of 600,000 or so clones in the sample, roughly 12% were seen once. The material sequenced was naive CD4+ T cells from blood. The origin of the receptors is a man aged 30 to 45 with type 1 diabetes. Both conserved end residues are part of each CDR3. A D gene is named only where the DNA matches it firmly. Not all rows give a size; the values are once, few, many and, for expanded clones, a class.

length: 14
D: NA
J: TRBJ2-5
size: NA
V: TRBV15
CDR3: CATTNRTRVETQYF
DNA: TGTGCCACCACCAACCGAACGAGGGTTGAGACCCAGTACTTC

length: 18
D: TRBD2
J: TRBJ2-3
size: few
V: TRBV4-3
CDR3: CASSQGAGSGRDTDTQYF
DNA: TGCGCCAGCAGCCAAGGGGCCGGTAGCGGGAGAGACACAGATACGCAGTATTTT

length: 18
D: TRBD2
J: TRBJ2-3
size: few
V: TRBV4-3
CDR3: CASSKKAGALGGTDTQYF
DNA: TGCGCCAGCAGTAAAAAAGCGGGGGCCCTCGGGGGCACAGATACGCAGTATTTT

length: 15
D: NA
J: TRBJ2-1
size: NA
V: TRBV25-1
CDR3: CASSEFRGPGDEQFF
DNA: TGTGCCAGCAGTGAATTTCGGGGGCCGGGGGATGAGCAGTTCTTC

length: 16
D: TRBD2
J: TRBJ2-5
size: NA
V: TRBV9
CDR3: CASSLATSGAQETQYF
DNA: TGTGCCAGCAGCTTAGCAACTAGCGGGGCACAAGAGACCCAGTACTTC

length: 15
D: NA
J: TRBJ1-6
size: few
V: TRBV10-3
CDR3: CAIRETPPEGSPLHF
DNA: TGTGCCATCAGGGAGACTCCTCCCGAGGGGTCACCCCTCCACTTT

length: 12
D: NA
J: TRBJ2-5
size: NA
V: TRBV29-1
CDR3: CSVVGYQETQYF
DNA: TGCAGCGTTGTTGGGTACCAAGAGACCCAGTACTTC

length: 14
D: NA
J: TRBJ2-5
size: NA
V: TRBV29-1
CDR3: CSVERQRLGETQYF
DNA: TGCAGCGTTGAAAGGCAAAGGTTGGGAGAGACCCAGTACTTC

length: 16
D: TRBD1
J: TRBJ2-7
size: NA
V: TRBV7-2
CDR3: CASSSYLGQGANEQYF
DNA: TGTGCCAGCAGCTCCTACCTCGGACAGGGGGCCAACGAGCAGTACTTC

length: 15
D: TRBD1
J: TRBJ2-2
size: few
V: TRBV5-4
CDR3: CASSVRDRDTGELFF
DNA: TGTGCCAGCAGCGTCCGGGACAGGGACACCGGGGAGCTGTTTTTT

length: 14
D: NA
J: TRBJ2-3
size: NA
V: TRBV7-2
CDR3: CASSVPPSTDTQYF
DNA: TGTGCCAGCAGCGTCCCCCCGAGCACAGATACGCAGTATTTT

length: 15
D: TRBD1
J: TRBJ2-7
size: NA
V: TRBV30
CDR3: CAWSAGQGTAYEQYF
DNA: TGTGCCTGGAGTGCAGGACAGGGAACCGCCTACGAGCAGTACTTC

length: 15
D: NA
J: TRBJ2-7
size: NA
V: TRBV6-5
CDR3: CASSYSKNRPYEQYF
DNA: TGTGCCAGCAGTTACTCGAAGAACCGGCCCTACGAGCAGTACTTC

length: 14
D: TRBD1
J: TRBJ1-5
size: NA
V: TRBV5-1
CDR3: CASSWTGTDQPQHF
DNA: TGCGCCAGCAGCTGGACAGGGACGGATCAGCCCCAGCATTTT

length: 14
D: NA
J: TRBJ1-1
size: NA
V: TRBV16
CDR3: CASSQSGMNTEAFF
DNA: TGTGCCAGCAGCCAATCGGGCATGAACACTGAAGCTTTCTTT

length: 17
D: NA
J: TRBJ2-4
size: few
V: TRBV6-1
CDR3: CASSEAIGGLAKNIQYF
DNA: TGTGCCAGCAGTGAAGCGATCGGGGGGCTAGCCAAAAACATTCAGTACTTC

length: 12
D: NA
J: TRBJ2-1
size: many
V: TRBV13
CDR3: CASRLGGNEQFF
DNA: TGTGCCAGCAGATTAGGTGGCAATGAGCAGTTCTTC

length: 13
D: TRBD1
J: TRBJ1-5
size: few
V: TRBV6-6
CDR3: CASSYQGDQPQHF
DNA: TGTGCCAGCAGTTACCAGGGGGATCAGCCCCAGCATTTT

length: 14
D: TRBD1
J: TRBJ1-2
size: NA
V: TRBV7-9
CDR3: CASSDGQGGAGYTF
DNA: TGTGCCAGCAGCGACGGACAGGGGGGCGCTGGCTACACCTTC

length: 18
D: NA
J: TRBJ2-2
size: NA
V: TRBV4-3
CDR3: CASSQEEAAAANTGELFF
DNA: TGCGCCAGCAGCCAAGAGGAGGCGGCCGCCGCGAACACCGGGGAGCTGTTTTTT

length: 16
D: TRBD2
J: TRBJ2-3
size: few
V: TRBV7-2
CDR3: CASSWTSGGGADTQYF
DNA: TGTGCCAGCAGCTGGACTAGCGGGGGCGGCGCAGATACGCAGTATTTT

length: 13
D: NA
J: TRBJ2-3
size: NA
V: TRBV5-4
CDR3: CASSLGKRDTQYF
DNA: TGTGCCAGCAGCTTGGGTAAAAGAGATACGCAGTATTTT

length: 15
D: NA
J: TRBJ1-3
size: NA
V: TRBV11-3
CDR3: CASSLDVSSGNTIYF
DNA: TGTGCCAGCAGCTTAGATGTGAGCTCTGGAAACACCATATATTTT

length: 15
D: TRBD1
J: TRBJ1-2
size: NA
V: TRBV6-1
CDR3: CASSEPGQGLDGYTF
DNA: TGTGCCAGCAGTGAACCGGGACAGGGGTTGGATGGCTACACCTTC

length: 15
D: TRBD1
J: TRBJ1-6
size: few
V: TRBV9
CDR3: CASSQTSGGRSPLHF
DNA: TGTGCCAGCAGCCAGACTTCAGGGGGAAGGTCACCCCTCCACTTT

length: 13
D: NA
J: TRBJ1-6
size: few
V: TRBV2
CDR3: CASGVGEKSPLHF
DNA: TGTGCCAGCGGGGTGGGAGAGAAATCACCCCTCCACTTT

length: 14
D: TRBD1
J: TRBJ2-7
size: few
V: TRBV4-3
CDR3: CASSSIQGASEQYF
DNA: TGCGCCAGCAGCTCGATACAGGGGGCGTCCGAGCAGTACTTC

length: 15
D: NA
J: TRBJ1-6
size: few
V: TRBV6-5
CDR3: CASSYSKQNNSPLHF
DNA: TGTGCCAGCAGTTACTCGAAACAGAATAATTCACCCCTCCACTTT

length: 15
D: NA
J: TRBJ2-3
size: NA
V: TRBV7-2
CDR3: CASSLTGWGTDTQYF
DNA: TGTGCCAGCAGCCTGACAGGTTGGGGCACAGATACGCAGTATTTT